The clone carrying this T cell receptor beta chain was found a few times. The antigen remains unidentified. Expressed TCRB transcripts were sequenced, since all the RNA that had been isolated was reverse transcribed. The data were produced by immunoSEQ multiplex PCR, yet TCRdb's version contains in-frame clones alone and is incomplete. The data show about 650,000 clones, with 12% seen just once and more than 0.1% held by the top ten. The entry originates in a study of beta chain features in type 1 diabetes. Whole-study results and caveats: All four CD4+ subsets of Type 1 diabetes patients contained TCRB CDR3s that were moderately but significantly shorter.

The junction had 11 bases not matched to a gene; V was cut back by 6 bases and J by 12 bases. Germline CDR1 reads SNHLY; CDR2 reads FYNNEI. The CDR3 sequence is 13 residues long. The V and J genes are TRBV2 and TRBJ1-2; 9 positions match TRBD1. The receptor's source is a man aged 30-40 years with type 1 diabetes. Sequences were obtained from naive CD4+ T cells from blood. The CDR3 loop reads CASRGTGRTRDTF. In DNA form, the CDR3 reads TGTGCCAGCAGGGGGACAGGGAGGACAAGAGACACCTTC. Full variable domain (outside the CDR3, taken from reference TRBV2 and TRBJ1-2): EPEVTQTPSHQVTQMGQEVILRCVPISNHLYFYWYRQILGQKVEFLVSFYNNEISEKSEIFDDQFSVERPDGSNFTLKIRSTKLEDSAMYFCASRGTGRTRDTFGSGTRLTVV.